This entry features one T cell receptor beta chain sequence. This entry belongs to a study of shared clonotypes between healthy human individuals. Generated by immunoSEQ multiplex PCR, the TCRdb table keeps only in-frame clones and is missing some. The sample lists approximately 2,000,000 clones, over 85% occurring once. Germline values: CDR1 SEHNR, CDR2 FQNEAQ (reference sequence). The CDR3 has 16 residues. Trimming took off 1 base at V and 2 bases at J, with 14 bases between the two ends. The naive CD8 population came from CD45RO-negative cells selected for CCR7, without terminally differentiated effector memory CD45RA+ cells.

The sequencing input was naive CD8+ T cells from PBMCs. The V and J genes are TRBV7-9 and TRBJ1-1; D possibly corresponds to TRBD1 (5 bases). The receptor was derived from a man between 18 and 29 years old in good health. Some clones in this sample may be carry-over from other donors' samples. The CDR3 DNA reads as TGTGCCAGCAGCTTAGTGGGGCTCCTTGGAAACACTGAAGCTTTCTTT. Translation gives CASSLVGLLGNTEAFF.